This T cell receptor beta chain was identified in a study of lymphopenia after photon versus proton radiotherapy (dated by TCRdb to the late 2010s). At the level of the whole study: The immunological effects of photon versus proton radiation therapy were compared in patients with gastrointestinal tumors who developed high-grade lymphopenia. The cohort included under 25 patients with gastrointestinal tumors who developed lymphopenia after receiving either photon or proton therapy. The study was designed to characterize how the impact on the immune system differs between the two radiation modalities.

Library generation was performed with the immunoSEQ multiplex PCR assay. T cell repertoires were profiled with deep sequencing of rearranged TCR beta loci together with multiparametric flow cytometry. The source is immuneACCESS, and TCRdb retained only in-frame sequences with V and J called. Part of the clones is not carried over; for the studies checked, unresolved V genes explain less than half of this, and the remainder is unexplained. In all, the sample holds 45,000 to 65,000 clones, and more than 85% of those were seen once. The leading ten clones occupy roughly 18% of the sample. Study-level results and caveats: Proton-treated patients stayed relatively stable during treatment, while photon-treated patients lost naive T cells and TCR diversity and gained effector/memory populations. The survival association was assessed only in patients who died, and better survival with proton therapy was presented by the authors as a possibility rather than a demonstrated result. Across the cohort, among patients who died, a greater drop in TCR diversity after the nadir was inversely correlated with overall survival time. After the lymphocyte count nadir, photon-treated repertoires showed oligoclonal expansion, especially of CD8+ Temra cells, which drove the drop in diversity.

Reading from cysteine to phenylalanine, the CDR3 counts 15 amino acids. Kept here is only the CDR3 DNA, which spans 45 bases and is read in frame from base 1. At the junction V is shortened by 5 bases and J by 5 bases, with 19 bases in between. CDR1 and CDR2, looked up from the germline V gene, are SGHTA and FQGNSA. Comments on this clone: Its antigen is still unknown. Within one base of it there is no much larger clone, and no base qualities were kept.

The sequences come from peripheral blood, collected from a patient treated with photon-based radiotherapy. Rearrangement joined TRBV7-2 to TRBJ2-7; no D gene can be assigned with confidence. This TCR was recovered from a woman between 40 and 55 years old with cholangiocarcinoma. The DNA reads as follows: TGTGCCAGCAGCCCCCCCCACGCCCGCCCCCACGAGCAGTACTTC. Protein translation: CASSPPHARPHEQYF.